The next 2 T cell receptor beta chains were all read from a single sample in a study of T cells after yellow fever vaccination. One entry per CDR3 protein results from TCRdb running MiXCR on the 5' RACE reads. The sample lists 250,000 or so distinct CDR3 sequences, 6.9% occurring once. This material consisted of CD4+ T cells sorted from PBMCs, taken 15 days after the yellow fever booster vaccination. The receptors were gathered from a man younger than 40 who received the YFV17D yellow fever vaccine.

This clonotype was found many times. The V and J genes are TRBV12-3 or TRBV12-4 and TRBJ1-5; no firm D call. V gave up 0 bases and J gave up 0 bases, with 9 bases separating them. This CDR3 is built from 16 residues. The CDR3 is CASSLAGGNSNQPQHF. The CDR3 DNA reads as TGTGCCAGCAGTTTAGCGGGCGGAAATAGCAATCAGCCCCAGCATTTT.

J is TRBJ2-7 and V is TRBV20-1; D ambiguous. Germline loops: CDR1 DFQATT, CDR2 SNEGSKA (reference sequence). V gave up 7 bases and J gave up 7 bases, with 17 bases separating them. This CDR3 contains 12 residues. CDR3 sequence: CSGGRASEEQYF. CDR3 DNA sequence: TGCAGTGGGGGAAGGGCATCTGAGGAGCAGTACTTC.